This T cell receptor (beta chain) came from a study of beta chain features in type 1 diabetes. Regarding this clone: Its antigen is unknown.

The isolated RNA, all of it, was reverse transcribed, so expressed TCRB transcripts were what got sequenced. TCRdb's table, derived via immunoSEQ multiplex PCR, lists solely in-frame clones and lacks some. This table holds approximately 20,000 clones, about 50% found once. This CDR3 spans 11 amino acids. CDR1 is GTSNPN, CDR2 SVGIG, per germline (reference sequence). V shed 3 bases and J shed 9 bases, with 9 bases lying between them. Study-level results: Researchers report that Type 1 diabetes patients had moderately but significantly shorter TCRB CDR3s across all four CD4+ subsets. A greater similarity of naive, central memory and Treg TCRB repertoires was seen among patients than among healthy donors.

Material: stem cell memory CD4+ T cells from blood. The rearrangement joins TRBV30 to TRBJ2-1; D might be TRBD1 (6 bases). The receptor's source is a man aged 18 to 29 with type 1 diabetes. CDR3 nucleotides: TGTGCCTGGAGGGGACAAAGTGAGCAGTTCTTC. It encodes CAWRGQSEQFF.